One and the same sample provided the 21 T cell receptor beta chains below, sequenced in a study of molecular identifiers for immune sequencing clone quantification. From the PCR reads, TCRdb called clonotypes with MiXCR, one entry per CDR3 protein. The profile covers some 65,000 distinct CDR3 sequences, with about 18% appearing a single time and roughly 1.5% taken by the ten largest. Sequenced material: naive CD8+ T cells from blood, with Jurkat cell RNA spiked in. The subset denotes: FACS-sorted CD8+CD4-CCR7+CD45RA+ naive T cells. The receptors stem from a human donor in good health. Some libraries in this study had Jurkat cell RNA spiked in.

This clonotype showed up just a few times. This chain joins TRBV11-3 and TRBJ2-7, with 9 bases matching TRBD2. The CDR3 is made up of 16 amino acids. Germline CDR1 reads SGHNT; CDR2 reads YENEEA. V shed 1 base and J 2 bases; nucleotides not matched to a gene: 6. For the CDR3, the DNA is TGTGCCAGCAGCTTAGTAAGCGGGAGGAAACCCTACGAGCAGTACTTC. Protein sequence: CASSLVSGRKPYEQYF.

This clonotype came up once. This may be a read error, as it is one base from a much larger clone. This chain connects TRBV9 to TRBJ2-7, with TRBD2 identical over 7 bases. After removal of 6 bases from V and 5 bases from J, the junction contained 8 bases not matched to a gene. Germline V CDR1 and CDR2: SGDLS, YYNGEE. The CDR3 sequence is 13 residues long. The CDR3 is CASNAGLVNEQYF. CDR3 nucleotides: TGTGCCAGCAACGCAGGACTAGTCAACGAGCAGTACTTC.

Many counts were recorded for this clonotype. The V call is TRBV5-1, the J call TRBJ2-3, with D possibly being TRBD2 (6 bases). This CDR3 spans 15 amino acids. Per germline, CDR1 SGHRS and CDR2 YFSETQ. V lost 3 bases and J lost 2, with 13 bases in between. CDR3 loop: CASSSTSFSTDTQYF. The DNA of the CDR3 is TGCGCCAGCAGCTCGACTAGTTTTTCCACAGATACGCAGTATTTT.

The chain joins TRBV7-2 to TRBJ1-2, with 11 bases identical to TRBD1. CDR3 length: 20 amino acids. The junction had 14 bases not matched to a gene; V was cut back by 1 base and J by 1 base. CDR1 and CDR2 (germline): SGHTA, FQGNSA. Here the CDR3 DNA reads TGTGCCAGCAGCTTAGGGCCTTTCCCGGACAGGGGGCTCTTTAACTATGGCTACACCTTC. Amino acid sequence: CASSLGPFPDRGLFNYGYTF.

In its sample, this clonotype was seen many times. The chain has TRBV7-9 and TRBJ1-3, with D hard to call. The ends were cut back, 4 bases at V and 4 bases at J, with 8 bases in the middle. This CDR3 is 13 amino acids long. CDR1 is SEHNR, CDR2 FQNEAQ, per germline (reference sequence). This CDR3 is CASSSTLGNTIYF. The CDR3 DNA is TGTGCCAGCAGCTCGACACTAGGAAACACCATATATTTT.

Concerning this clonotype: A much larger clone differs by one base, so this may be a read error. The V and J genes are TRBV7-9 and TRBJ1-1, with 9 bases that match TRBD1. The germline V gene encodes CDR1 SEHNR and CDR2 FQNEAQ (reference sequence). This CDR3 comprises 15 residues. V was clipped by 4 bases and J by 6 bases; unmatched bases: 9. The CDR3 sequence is CASSSRDREDAEAFF. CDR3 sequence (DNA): TGTGCCAGCAGCTCTCGGGACAGGGAGGACGCTGAAGCTTTCTTT.

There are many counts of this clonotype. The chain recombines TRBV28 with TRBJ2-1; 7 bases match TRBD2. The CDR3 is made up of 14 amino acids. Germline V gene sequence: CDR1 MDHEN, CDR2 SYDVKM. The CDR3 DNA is TGTGCTGCAAAGGGAGCGGGGCAGGAAAATGAGCAGTTCTTC. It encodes CAAKGAGQENEQFF. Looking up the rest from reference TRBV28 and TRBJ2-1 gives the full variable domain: DVKVTQSSRYLVKRTGEKVFLECVQDMDHENMFWYRQDPGLGLRLIYFSYDVKMKEKGDIPEGYSVSREKKERFSLILESASTNQTSMYLCAAKGAGQENEQFFGPGTRLTVL.

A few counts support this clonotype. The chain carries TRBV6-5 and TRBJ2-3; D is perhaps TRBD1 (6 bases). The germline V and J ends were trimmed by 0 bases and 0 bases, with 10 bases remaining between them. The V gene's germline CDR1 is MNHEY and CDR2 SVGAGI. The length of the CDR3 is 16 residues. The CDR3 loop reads CASSYSAGASTDTQYF. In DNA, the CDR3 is TGTGCCAGCAGTTACTCCGCAGGGGCTAGCACAGATACGCAGTATTTT.

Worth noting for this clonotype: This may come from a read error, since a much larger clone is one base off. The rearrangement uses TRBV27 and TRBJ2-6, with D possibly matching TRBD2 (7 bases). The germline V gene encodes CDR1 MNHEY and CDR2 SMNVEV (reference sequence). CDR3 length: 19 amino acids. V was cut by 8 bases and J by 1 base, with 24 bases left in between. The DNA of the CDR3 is TGTGCCAGCTGTCCCTTGGGGGGGCGCTTCCGGTCTGGGGCCAACGTCCTGACTTTC. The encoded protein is CASCPLGGRFRSGANVLTF.

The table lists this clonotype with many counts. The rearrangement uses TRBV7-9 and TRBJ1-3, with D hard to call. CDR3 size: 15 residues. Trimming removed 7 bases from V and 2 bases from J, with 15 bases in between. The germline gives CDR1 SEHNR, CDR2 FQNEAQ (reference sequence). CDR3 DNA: TGTGCCAGCAATCCGAGGAGGGAGGCTGGAAACACCATATATTTT. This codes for CASNPRREAGNTIYF.

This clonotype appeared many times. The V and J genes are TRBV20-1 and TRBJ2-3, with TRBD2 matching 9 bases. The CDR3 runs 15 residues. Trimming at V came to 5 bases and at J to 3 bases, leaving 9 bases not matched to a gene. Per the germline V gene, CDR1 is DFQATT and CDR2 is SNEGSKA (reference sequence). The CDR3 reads CSAEPAGLATDTQYF. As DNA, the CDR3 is TGCAGTGCTGAACCGGCGGGACTAGCAACAGATACGCAGTATTTT.

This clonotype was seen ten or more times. CDR3 in DNA: TGTGCCAGCAGCTTTACCGGACCCGGGGGTTCACCCCTCCACTTT. It is translated as CASSFTGPGGSPLHF. The chain links TRBV7-9 to TRBJ1-6, with D possibly matching TRBD1 (5 bases). CDR1 SEHNR and CDR2 FQNEAQ come from the germline V gene (reference sequence). The CDR3 covers 15 residues. Trimming removed 3 bases at V and 9 bases at J, with 15 bases between.

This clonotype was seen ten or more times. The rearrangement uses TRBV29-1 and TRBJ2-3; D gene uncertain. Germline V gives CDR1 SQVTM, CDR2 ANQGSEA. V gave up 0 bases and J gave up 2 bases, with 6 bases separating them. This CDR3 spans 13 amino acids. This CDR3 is CSVEDGPTDTQYF. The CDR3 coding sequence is TGCAGCGTTGAAGATGGCCCCACAGATACGCAGTATTTT.

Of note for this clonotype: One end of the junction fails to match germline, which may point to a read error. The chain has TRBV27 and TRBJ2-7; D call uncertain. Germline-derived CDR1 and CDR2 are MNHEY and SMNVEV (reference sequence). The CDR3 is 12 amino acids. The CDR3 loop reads CASSLPSHEQYF. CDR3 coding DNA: TGTGCCAGCAGTTTACCCTCCCACGAGCAGTACTTC.

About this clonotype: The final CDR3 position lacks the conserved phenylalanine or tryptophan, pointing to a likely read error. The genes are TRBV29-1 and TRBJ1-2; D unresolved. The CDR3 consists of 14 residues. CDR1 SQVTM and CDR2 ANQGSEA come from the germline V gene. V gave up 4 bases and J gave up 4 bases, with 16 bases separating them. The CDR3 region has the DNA TGCAGCGTTGTTGGTAGGGAGTCGGGCTATGGCTACACCCTC. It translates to CSVVGRESGYGYTL.

DNA for the CDR3: TGTGCCAGCAGCTGGGCGGGACAGGCAATGTCCCACAATGAGCAGTTCTTC. It codes for CASSWAGQAMSHNEQFF. The rearrangement links TRBV7-9 to TRBJ2-1; the match to TRBD1 covers 8 bases. Germline CDR1 is SEHNR and CDR2 is FQNEAQ (reference sequence). V shed 4 bases and J 5 bases; nucleotides not matched to a gene: 13. CDR3 length: 17 residues.

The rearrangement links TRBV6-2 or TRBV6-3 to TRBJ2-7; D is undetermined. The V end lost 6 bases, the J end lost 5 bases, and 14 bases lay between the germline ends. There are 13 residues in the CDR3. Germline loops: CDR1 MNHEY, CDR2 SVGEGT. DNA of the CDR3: TGTGCCAGCAGCGATGTAGGCCTCAACGAGCAGTACTTC. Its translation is CASSDVGLNEQYF.

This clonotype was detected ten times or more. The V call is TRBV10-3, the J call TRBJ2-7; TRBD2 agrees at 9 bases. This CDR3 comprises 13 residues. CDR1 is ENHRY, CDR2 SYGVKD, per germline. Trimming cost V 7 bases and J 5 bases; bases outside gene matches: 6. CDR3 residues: CAINLSGGDEQYF. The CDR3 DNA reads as TGTGCCATCAATCTTAGCGGGGGCGACGAGCAGTACTTC.

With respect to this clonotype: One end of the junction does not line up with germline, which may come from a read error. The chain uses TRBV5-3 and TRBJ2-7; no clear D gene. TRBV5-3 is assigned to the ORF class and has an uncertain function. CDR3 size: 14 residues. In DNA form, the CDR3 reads TGTGCCAGCAGCTTGGACCTCACCCCGCCCGAGCAGTACTTC. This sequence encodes CASSLDLTPPEQYF.

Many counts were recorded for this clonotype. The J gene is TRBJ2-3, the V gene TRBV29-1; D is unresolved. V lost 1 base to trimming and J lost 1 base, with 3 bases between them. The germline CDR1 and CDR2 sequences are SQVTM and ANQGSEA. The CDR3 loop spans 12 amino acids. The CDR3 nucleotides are TGCAGCGTTGAAGTAGGCACAGATACGCAGTATTTT. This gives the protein CSVEVGTDTQYF.

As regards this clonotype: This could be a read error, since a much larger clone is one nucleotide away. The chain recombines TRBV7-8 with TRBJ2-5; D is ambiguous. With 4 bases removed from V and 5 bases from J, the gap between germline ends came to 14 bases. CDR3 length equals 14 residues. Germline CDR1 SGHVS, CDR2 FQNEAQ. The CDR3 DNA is TGTGCCAGCAGCTCATACGTTCGTAGCGAGACCCAGTACTTC. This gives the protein CASSSYVRSETQYF. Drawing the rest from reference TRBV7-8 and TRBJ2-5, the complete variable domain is GAGVSQSPRYKVAKRGQDVALRCDPISGHVSLFWYQQALGQGPEFLTYFQNEAQLDKSGLPSDRFFAERPEGSVSTLKIQRTQQEDSAVYLCASSSYVRSETQYFGPGTRLLVL.